This T cell receptor (beta chain) stems from a study of T cell repertoires in cytomegalovirus infection. The overall study: CMV infection together with matching HLA type was indicated by public TCR beta signatures.

Comment on this clonotype: The antigen remains unidentified.

Study-level points and caveats: Summed frequency of public TCR beta families distinguished CMV carriers with the relevant HLA.

Between the trimmed V and J ends, which lost 5 bases and 4 bases, there was a span of 25 bases. Germline loops: CDR1 SEHNR, CDR2 FQNEAQ (reference sequence). The CDR3 is 18 amino acids. TCRdb ran MiXCR on the reads and lists one entry per CDR3 protein. The profile shows 750,000 to 950,000 distinct CDR3 sequences, almost 30% of them singletons. The clonotype comes from a human donor in good health (CMV status not recorded). Some clones in this sample may be carry-over from other donors' samples. Sequences were derived from cultured CD8+ T cells from PBMCs, sampled from culture after CMV antigen stimulation. The rearrangement joins TRBV7-9 to TRBJ2-3; D possibly corresponds to TRBD2 (5 bases). CDR3 nucleotides: TGTGCCAGCAGCCGACCCCAGACTACTTTTACCGCGGCAGATACGCAGTATTTT. Its protein product is CASSRPQTTFTAADTQYF.